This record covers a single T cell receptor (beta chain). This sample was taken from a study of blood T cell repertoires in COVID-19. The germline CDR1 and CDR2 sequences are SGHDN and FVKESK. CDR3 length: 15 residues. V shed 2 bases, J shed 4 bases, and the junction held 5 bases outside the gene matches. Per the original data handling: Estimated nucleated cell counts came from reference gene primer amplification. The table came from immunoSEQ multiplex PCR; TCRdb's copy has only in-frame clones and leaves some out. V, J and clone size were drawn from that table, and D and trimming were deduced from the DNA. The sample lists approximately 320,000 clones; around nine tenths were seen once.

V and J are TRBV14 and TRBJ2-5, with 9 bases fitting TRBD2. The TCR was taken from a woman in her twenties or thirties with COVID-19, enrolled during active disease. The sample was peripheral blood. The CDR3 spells CASSQSLAGSETQYF. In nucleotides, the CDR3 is TGTGCCAGCAGCCAATCTCTAGCGGGGTCAGAGACCCAGTACTTC.